This T cell receptor (beta chain) was captured by sequencing in a study of blood T cell repertoires in COVID-19. Sequenced by immunoSEQ multiplex PCR; TCRdb stores in-frame clones only, minus some. This sample carries around 300,000 clones, under 90% of them seen once, and the ten largest clones take around 9%. Germline V gives CDR1 MNHEY, CDR2 SVGAGI. CDR3 size: 12 residues. V lost 7 bases, J lost 6 bases, and 12 bases lay in between. This sequence was found in a woman aged 25 to 45 who had recovered from COVID-19. The chain links TRBV6-5 to TRBJ1-2, with D possibly matching TRBD1 (5 bases). Input material: PBMCs or T cells enriched from blood (not recorded which). In nucleotides, the CDR3 is TGTGCCAGCACTCACGGGGGAAATGGCTACACCTTC. As protein: CASTHGGNGYTF.